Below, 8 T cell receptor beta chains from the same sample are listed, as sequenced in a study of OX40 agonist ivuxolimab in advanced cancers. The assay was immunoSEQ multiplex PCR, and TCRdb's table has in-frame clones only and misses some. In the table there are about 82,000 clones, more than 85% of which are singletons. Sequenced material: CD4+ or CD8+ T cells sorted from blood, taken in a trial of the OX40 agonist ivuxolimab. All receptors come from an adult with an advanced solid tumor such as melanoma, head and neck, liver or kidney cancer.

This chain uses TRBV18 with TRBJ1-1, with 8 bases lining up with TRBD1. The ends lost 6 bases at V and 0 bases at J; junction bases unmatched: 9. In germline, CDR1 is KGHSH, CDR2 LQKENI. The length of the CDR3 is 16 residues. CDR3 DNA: TGTGCCAGCTCGGGGCTTAGACAGGGGTTGAACACTGAAGCTTTCTTT. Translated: CASSGLRQGLNTEAFF.

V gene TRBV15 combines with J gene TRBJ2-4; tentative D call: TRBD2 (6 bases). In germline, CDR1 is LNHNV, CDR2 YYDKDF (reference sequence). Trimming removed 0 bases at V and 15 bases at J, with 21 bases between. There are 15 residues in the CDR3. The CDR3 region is CATSRDWGWEERAYF. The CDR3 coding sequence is TGTGCCACCAGCAGAGATTGGGGCTGGGAGGAACGGGCGTACTTC.

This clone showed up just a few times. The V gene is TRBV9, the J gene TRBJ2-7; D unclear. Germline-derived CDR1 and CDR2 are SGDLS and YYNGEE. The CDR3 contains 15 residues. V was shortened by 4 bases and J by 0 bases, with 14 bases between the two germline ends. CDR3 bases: TGTGCCAGCAGCCCACAGTTGGCCCTCTCCTACGAGCAGTACTTC. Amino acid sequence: CASSPQLALSYEQYF.

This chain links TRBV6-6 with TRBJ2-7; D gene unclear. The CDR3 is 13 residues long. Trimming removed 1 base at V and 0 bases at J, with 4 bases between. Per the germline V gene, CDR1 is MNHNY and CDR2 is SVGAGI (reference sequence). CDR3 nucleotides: TGTGCCAGCAGTTACTTAGTCTCCTACGAGCAGTACTTC. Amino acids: CASSYLVSYEQYF.

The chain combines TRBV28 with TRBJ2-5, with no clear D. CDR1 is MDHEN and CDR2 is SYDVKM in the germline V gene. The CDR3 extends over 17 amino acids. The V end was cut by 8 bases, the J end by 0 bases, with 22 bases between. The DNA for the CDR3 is TGTGCCAGCGGCGAACTGACCCGACGAGCCGACCAAGAGACCCAGTACTTC. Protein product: CASGELTRRADQETQYF.

Here the CDR3 DNA reads TGTGCCAGTAGTAAAGAGGGGGTAATAAGTCAGCCCCAGCATTTT. It translates to CASSKEGVISQPQHF. The chain employs TRBV19 and TRBJ1-5; the D gene is possibly TRBD1 (6 bases). The V end lost 4 bases, the J end lost 6 bases, and 16 bases lay between the germline ends. CDR1 and CDR2 (germline): LNHDA, SQIVND (reference sequence). The CDR3 spans 15 residues. The full variable domain, with the rest looked up from reference TRBV19 and TRBJ1-5, is DGGITQSPKYLFRKEGQNVTLSCEQNLNHDAMYWYRQDPGQGLRLIYYSQIVNDFQKGDIAEGYSVSREKKESFPLTVTSAQKNPTAFYLCASSKEGVISQPQHFGDGTRLSIL.

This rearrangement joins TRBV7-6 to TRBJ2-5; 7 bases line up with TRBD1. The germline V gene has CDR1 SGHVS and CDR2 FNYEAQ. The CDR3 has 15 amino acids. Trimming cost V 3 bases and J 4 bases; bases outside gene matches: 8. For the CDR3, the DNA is TGTGCCAGCAGCTTTCAACAGGGGCCGAGAGAGACCCAGTACTTC. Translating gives CASSFQQGPRETQYF.

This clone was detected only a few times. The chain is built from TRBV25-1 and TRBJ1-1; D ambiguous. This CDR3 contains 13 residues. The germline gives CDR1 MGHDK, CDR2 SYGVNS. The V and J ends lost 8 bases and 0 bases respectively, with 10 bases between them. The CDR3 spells CASSRNLNTEAFF. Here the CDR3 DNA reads TGTGCCAGCTCCCGCAACTTGAACACTGAAGCTTTCTTT.